This record concerns one T cell receptor (beta chain) sequence. Its antigen is currently unknown. Germline V gene data show CDR1 as MNHEY and CDR2 as SVGAGI. The V segment lost 5 bases and the J segment 4 bases; nucleotides outside the gene matches: 5. This CDR3 spans 14 amino acids. This specimen belongs to a study of cytomegalovirus exposure and HLA in healthy donors. Findings and caveats of the study: Approximately 160 TCR beta chains were listed as cytomegalovirus-associated.

The protocol was immunoSEQ multiplex PCR, while the TCRdb copy is restricted to in-frame clones and leaves out a portion. This table holds around 73,000 clones, roughly 90% found once. The gene calls are TRBV6-5 and TRBJ1-5; the match to TRBD1 covers 7 bases. The receptor was isolated from a young woman in good health and CMV-seropositive. The sequencing input was PBMCs. The CDR3 loop reads CASSPGQENQPQHF. DNA of the CDR3: TGTGCCAGCAGTCCAGGACAGGAAAATCAGCCCCAGCATTTT.